Given below is one TCR beta chain in context. Its antigen is still unknown. This sample includes further DNA sequences coding for the same CDR3. This entry comes from a study of shared clonotypes between healthy human individuals. Findings and caveats of the study: Naive subsets generally exceeded memory subsets in estimated richness.

The method was immunoSEQ multiplex PCR; TCRdb's version includes in-frame clones alone and lacks a portion of them. The sample comprises some 2.1 million clones, roughly 94% of which are singletons, and around 0.13% rests with the top ten. Splitting the CD4+ cells yielded a CD45RA+ naive subset and a CD45RA-negative memory subset. V lost 2 bases and J 3 bases, leaving 8 bases between the germline ends. Germline V CDR1 and CDR2: MNHNY, SVGAGI (reference sequence). The length of the CDR3 is 13 residues. This TCR was recovered from a man aged 18 to 29 in good health. The specimen sequenced was naive CD4+ T cells sorted from blood. As for subset: CD45RA+ positively selected. The rearrangement uses TRBV6-6 and TRBJ2-7; D call uncertain. CDR3 DNA sequence: TGTGCCAGCAGTTACGGGGTAGGCTACGAGCAGTACTTC. Protein product: CASSYGVGYEQYF.